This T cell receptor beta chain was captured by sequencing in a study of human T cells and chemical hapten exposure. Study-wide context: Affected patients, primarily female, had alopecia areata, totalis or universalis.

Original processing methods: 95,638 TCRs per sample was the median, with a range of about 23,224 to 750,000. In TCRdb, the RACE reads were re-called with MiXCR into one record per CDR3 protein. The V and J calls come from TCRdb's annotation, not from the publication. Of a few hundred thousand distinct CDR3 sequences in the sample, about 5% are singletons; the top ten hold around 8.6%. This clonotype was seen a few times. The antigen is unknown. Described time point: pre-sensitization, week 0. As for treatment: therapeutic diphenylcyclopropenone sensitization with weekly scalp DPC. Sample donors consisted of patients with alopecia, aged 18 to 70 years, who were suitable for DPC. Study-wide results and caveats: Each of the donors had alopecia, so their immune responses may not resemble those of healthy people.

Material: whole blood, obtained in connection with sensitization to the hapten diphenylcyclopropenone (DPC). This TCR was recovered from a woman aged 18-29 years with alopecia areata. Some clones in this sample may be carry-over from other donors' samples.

This CDR3 is CASRNDRGYEQYF. Written as DNA, the CDR3 is TGTGCCAGCAGAAACGACAGGGGCTACGAGCAGTACTTC. The chain links TRBV25-1 to TRBJ2-7; 8 positions match TRBD1. The CDR3 covers 13 residues. Germline lookup yields CDR1 MGHDK and CDR2 SYGVNS. Trimming took 6 bases from V and 3 from J; bases not matched to a gene: 4.